This T cell receptor beta chain originates from a study of glioma-infiltrating T cells (TCRdb year 2016). With regard to the full study: Sequencing of TCR alpha- and beta-chain repertoires was performed on glioma tissue, on non-neoplastic brain tissue, and on matched peripheral blood mononuclear cells. Each tissue-infiltrating repertoire was compared with the same patient's peripheral blood repertoire to measure divergence between tissue and blood T-cell populations. Three low-grade glioma patients, roughly eight primary glioblastoma patients, and three non-glioma patients who contributed non-neoplastic brain tissue made up the paired cohort.

Note on this clonotype: Its binding antigen is unknown. No base quality values were provided; no much bigger clone lies one nucleotide off.

The research as a whole found: Only a very small number of CDR3 sequences turned up in both tissue and blood, a result put down to high CDR3 diversity combined with limited sampling. Group comparisons rested on small numbers: three non-neoplastic, three low-grade glioma and eight glioblastoma patients. VJ-independent divergence between tissue and blood was found to be below expectation in non-neoplastic patients but above expectation in all gliomas, particularly low-grade gliomas.

TCR alpha and beta CDR3 regions were amplified with the iRepertoire nested amplicon-rescue multiplex PCR (arm-PCR) platform from RNA. For one-step reverse transcription and amplification, roughly 85-400 ng of tissue mRNA or PBMC total RNA was used as input. Following bead purification, Illumina adapters were added by a secondary multiplex PCR, and the libraries were gel-purified between 200 and 400 bp. Internal 6-nucleotide barcodes were carried by the libraries and were used for demultiplexing. The libraries were sequenced on an Illumina MiSeq using 2x220 or 2x250 nucleotide paired-end reads. The authors processed their data as follows. FLASH 1.2.11 was used to merge paired reads, and BWA-MEM then aligned the reads to the GRCh37 human genome before TRA and TRB reads were extracted. An IMGT-derived reference of cassette sequences and CDR3 motifs, with pseudogenes included, was used for V and J assignment. Reads were translated in three frames, and productive CDR3s were defined by a C…FGXG motif without stop codons. A clonotype was defined as a unique combination of a V-J cassette pair and a CDR3 amino acid sequence. Reads were filtered by Hamming distance, with the threshold set by the sequence error rate of each sample in mapped regions. TCRdb redid the processing of the public reads, applying fastp at Q25 and MiXCR, and retained in-frame beta chains. When rows share a CDR3 protein, they turn into one entry using the most common DNA and genes. TCRdb's processing, not the authors' own work, is the source of the V and J calls. The sample table lists about 130,000 distinct CDR3 sequences, roughly 24% of them with a count of one. The ten top clones hold about 16% of the sample.

Sequencing used glioma tissue, nonneoplastic brain tissue, or PBMCs (not recorded which). The sequence was collected from a human donor with low-grade glioma or glioblastoma, undergoing nonglioma brain surgery, or in good health (not recorded which).

At the DNA level, the sequence is TGCAGCGTTGAAGGCCTAGCGGGGGACTACGAGCAGTACTTC. It encodes CSVEGLAGDYEQYF. The chain employs TRBV29-1 and TRBJ2-7; a stretch of 10 junction bases matches TRBD2. The CDR3, from cysteine to phenylalanine, totals 14 residues. This entry keeps only the CDR3 DNA: 42 bases, framed from base 1. CDR1 SQVTM and CDR2 ANQGSEA were looked up in the germline V gene. Germline trimming: 1 base from V, 3 bases from J; junction bases outside gene matches: 3.